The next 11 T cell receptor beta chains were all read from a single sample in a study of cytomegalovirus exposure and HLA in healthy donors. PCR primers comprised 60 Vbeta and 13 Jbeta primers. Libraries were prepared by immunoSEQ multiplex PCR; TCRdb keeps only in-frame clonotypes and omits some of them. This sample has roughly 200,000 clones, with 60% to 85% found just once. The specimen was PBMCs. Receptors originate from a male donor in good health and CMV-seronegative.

The CDR3 spells CASSLRGRSTDTEAFF. CDR3 sequence (DNA): TGCGCCAGCAGCTTGAGGGGGCGATCGACTGACACTGAAGCTTTCTTT. J is TRBJ1-1 and V is TRBV5-1; 7 bases are a match to TRBD1. V was pared by 1 base and J by 3 bases, with 9 bases of the junction left unmatched. Germline CDR1 and CDR2: SGHRS and YFSETQ. This CDR3 has 16 amino acids. The entire variable domain, with the rest obtained from reference TRBV5-1 and TRBJ1-1, is as follows: KAGVTQTPRYLIKTRGQQVTLSCSPISGHRSVSWYQQTPGQGLQFLFEYFSETQRNKGNFPGRFSGRQFSNSRSEMNVSTLELGDSALYLCASSLRGRSTDTEAFFGQGTRLTVV.

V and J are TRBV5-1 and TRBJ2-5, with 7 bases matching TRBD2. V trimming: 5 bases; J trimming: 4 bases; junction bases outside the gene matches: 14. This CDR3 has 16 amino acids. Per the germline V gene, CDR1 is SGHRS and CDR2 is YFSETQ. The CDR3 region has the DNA TGCGCCAGCAGAAGACCCTCGGCGGGAGAGGGAGAGACCCAGTACTTC. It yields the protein CASRRPSAGEGETQYF.

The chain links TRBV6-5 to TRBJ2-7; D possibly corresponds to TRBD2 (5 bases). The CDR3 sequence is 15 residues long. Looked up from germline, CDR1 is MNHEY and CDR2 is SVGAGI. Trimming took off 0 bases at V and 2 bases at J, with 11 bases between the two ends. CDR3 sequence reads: CASSYSSVGAYEQYF. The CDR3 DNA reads TGTGCCAGCAGTTACTCTAGTGTCGGGGCCTACGAGCAGTACTTC.

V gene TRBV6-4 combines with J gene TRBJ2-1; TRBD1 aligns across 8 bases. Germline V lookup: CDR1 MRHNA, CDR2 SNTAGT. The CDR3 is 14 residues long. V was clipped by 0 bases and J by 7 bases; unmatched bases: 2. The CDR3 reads CASSDSDRENEQFF. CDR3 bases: TGTGCCAGCAGTGACTCGGACAGGGAGAATGAGCAGTTCTTC.

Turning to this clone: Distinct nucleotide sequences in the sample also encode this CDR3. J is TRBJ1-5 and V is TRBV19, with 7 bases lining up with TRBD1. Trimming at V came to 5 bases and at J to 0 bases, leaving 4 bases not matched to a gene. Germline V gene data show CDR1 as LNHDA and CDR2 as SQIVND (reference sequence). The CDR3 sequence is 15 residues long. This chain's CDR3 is CASSRQGDSNQPQHF. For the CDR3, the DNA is TGTGCCAGTAGTCGACAGGGCGATAGCAATCAGCCCCAGCATTTT. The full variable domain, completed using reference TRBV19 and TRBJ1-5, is DGGITQSPKYLFRKEGQNVTLSCEQNLNHDAMYWYRQDPGQGLRLIYYSQIVNDFQKGDIAEGYSVSREKKESFPLTVTSAQKNPTAFYLCASSRQGDSNQPQHFGDGTRLSIL.

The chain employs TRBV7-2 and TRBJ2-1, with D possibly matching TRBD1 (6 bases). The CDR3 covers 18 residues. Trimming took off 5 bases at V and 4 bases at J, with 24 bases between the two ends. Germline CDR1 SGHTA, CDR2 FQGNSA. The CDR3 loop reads CASSHNGPGAGRYNEQFF. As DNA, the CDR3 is TGTGCCAGCAGCCATAATGGCCCAGGGGCCGGGCGTTACAATGAGCAGTTCTTC.

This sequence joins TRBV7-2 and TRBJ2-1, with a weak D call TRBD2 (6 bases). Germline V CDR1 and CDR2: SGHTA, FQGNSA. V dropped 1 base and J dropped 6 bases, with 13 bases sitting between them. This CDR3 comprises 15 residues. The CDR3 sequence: CASSLGGFGGNEQFF. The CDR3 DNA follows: TGTGCCAGCAGCTTAGGTGGTTTCGGGGGCAATGAGCAGTTCTTC. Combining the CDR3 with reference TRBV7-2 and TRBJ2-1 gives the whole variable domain GAGVSQSPSNKVTEKGKDVELRCDPISGHTALYWYRQSLGQGLEFLIYFQGNSAPDKSGLPSDRFSAERTGGSVSTLTIQRTQQEDSAVYLCASSLGGFGGNEQFFGPGTRLTVL.

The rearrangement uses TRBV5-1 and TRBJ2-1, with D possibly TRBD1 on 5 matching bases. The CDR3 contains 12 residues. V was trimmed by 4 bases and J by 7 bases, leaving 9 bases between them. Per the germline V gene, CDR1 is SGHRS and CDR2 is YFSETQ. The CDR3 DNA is TGCGCCAGCAGCCCGCGGACAAATGAGCAGTTCTTC. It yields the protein CASSPRTNEQFF.

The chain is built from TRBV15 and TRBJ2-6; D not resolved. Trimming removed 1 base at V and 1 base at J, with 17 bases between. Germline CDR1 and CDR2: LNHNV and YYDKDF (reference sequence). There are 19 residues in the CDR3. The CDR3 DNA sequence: TGTGCCACCAGCAGAGGAACCCGTCTCAGGCCTTCTGGGGCCAACGTCCTGACTTTC. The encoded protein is CATSRGTRLRPSGANVLTF.

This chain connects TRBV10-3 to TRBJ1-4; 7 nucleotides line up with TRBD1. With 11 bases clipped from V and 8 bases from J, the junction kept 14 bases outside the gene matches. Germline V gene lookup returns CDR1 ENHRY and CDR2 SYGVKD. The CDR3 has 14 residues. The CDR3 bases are TGTGCCTCACAACCGGGACAGACAATAGAAAAACTGTTTTTT. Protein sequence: CASQPGQTIEKLFF.

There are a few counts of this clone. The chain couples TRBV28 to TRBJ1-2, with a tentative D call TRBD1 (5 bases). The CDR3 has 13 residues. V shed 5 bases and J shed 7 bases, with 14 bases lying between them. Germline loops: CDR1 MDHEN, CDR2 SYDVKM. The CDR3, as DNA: TGTGCCAGCAGTGCGGGACTTGCGGGTGGCTACACCTTC. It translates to CASSAGLAGGYTF.